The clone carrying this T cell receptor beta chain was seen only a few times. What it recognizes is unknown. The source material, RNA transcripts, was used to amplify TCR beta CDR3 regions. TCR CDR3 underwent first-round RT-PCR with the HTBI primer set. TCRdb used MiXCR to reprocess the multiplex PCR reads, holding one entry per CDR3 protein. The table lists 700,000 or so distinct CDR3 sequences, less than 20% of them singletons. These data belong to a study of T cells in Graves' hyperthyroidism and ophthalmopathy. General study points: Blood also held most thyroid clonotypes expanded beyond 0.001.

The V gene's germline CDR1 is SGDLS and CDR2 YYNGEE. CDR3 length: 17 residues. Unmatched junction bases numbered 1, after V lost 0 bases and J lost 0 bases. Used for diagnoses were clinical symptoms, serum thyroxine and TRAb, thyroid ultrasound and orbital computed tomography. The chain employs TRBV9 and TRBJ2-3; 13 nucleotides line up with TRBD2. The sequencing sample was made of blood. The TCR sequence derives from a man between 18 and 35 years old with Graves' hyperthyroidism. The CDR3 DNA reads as TGTGCCAGCAGCGTAGTGGGACTAGCGGGGAGCACAGATACGCAGTATTTT. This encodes CASSVVGLAGSTDTQYF.